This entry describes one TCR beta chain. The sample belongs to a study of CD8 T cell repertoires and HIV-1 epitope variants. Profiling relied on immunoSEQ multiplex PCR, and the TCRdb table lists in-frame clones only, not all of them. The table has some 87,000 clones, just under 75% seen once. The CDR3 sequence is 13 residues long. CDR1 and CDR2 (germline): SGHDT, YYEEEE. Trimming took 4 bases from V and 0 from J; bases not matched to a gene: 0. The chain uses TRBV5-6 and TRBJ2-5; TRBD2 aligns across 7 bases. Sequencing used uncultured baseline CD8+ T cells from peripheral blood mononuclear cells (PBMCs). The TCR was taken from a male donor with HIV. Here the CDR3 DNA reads TGTGCCAGCAGCCGGGGGGACCAAGAGACCCAGTACTTC. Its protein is CASSRGDQETQYF.